The clone carrying this T cell receptor beta chain has only a few counts. The data were obtained in a study of T cell repertoires in cytomegalovirus infection. The CDR3 has 12 amino acids. The germline V and J ends were trimmed by 1 base and 10 bases, with 11 bases remaining between them. The germline V gene has CDR1 SQVTM and CDR2 ANQGSEA. TCRdb re-called the reads through MiXCR, storing one row per CDR3 protein. The profile shows some 390,000 distinct CDR3 sequences, over 15% of them singletons. This receptor was taken from a human donor in good health (CMV status not recorded). Some clones in this sample may be carry-over from other donors' samples. Sequenced input: PBMCs. The genes are TRBV29-1 and TRBJ2-1; no clear D gene. The CDR3 region has the DNA TGCAGCGTTGAAGGTCGGGTAGGGGAGCAGTTCTTC. It yields the protein CSVEGRVGEQFF.